The rows below give T cell receptor beta chains drawn from one sample of a study of cytomegalovirus exposure and HLA in healthy donors. Only in-frame clones appear in the TCRdb table, and some are missing; sequencing was by immunoSEQ multiplex PCR. The sample lists approximately 200,000 clones; around 81% were seen once. The sequencing sample was made of PBMCs. These receptors were collected from a woman aged 18 to 35 in good health and CMV-seropositive. Both conserved end residues are part of each CDR3. A D gene is named only where the DNA matches it firmly. Expanded clones get a size class; other rows say once, few or many, or leave the size out.

TRBJ2-3	NA	TRBV11-2	TRBD2	TGTGCCAGCAGCTTAGCGGCGGGAGGAGATACGCAGTATTTT	CASSLAAGGDTQYF
TRBJ2-4	few	TRBV5-1	NA	TGCGCCAGCAGCCCCGGGATAGTTTCAGCCAAAAACATTCAGTACTTC	CASSPGIVSAKNIQYF
TRBJ2-5	NA	TRBV7-3	TRBD2	TGTGCCAGCAGCTTAACAGCGGGGGATGCGGAGACCCAGTACTTC	CASSLTAGDAETQYF
TRBJ2-5	NA	TRBV5-4	TRBD1	TGTGCCAGCAAAAGGGACAGGGAACGGGAGACCCAGTACTTC	CASKRDRERETQYF
TRBJ1-6	NA	TRBV2	NA	TGTGCCAGCAGTCCCGAAGCACTAACAGGCCGGGGGAATTCACCCCTCCACTTT	CASSPEALTGRGNSPLHF
TRBJ2-3	NA	TRBV5-1	NA	TGCGCCAGCAGCTTGGAGCGGGGCACAGATACGCAGTATTTT	CASSLERGTDTQYF
TRBJ2-1	NA	TRBV4-2	TRBD2	TGTGCCAGCAGCCAAGAAGCGGGGGGCCCCAATGAGCAGTTCTTC	CASSQEAGGPNEQFF
TRBJ2-7	NA	TRBV5-1	NA	TGCGCCAGCACCCAGTCCCTATGGGCGGGCACCACCTACGAGCAGTACTTC	CASTQSLWAGTTYEQYF
TRBJ2-1	NA	TRBV4-2	NA	TGTGCCAGCAGCCAAGATGGCGGGGCGAACAATGAGCAGTTCTTC	CASSQDGGANNEQFF
TRBJ1-1	once	TRBV10-2	NA	TGCGCCAGCAGTAAACCTCTAGAAACACCCTTGAACACTGAAGCTTTCTTT	CASSKPLETPLNTEAFF
TRBJ1-5	NA	TRBV2	TRBD1	TGTGCCAGCAGGCCAGGGGGTAACAATCAGCCCCAGCATTTT	CASRPGGNNQPQHF
TRBJ2-3	NA	TRBV11-2	TRBD2	TGTGCCAGCAGTCTTCGGACTAGCGGGGGTGGGGATACGCAGTATTTT	CASSLRTSGGGDTQYF
TRBJ2-3	NA	TRBV11-3	NA	TGTGCCAGCAGCCGGGGAGCCAACACAGATACGCAGTATTTT	CASSRGANTDTQYF
TRBJ2-2	NA	TRBV4-2	NA	TGTGCCAGCAGCCAGTTTGCAGGGGAGGGGCGGGGCGGGGAGCTGTTTTTT	CASSQFAGEGRGGELFF
TRBJ2-3	NA	TRBV6-4	NA	TGTGCCAGCAGTGACTCGAGTTTTAGCGTTCGGTATTTT	CASSDSSFSVRYF
TRBJ1-3	once	TRBV9	NA	TGTGCCAGCAGCGTAGCGGGTCTCGGAAACACCATATATTTT	CASSVAGLGNTIYF
TRBJ1-3	NA	TRBV9	TRBD1	TGTGCCAGCAGCCCGGGTTTGACAGGGAACTCTGGAAACACCATATATTTT	CASSPGLTGNSGNTIYF
TRBJ1-6	NA	TRBV19	TRBD1	TGTGCCAGTAGTATTGGGGACAGGGGTCACAACAATTCACCCCTCCACTTT	CASSIGDRGHNNSPLHF
TRBJ1-5	NA	TRBV6-5	TRBD1	TGTGCCAGCACTGATGCAGGGGGCGAGAAGCCCCAGCATTTT	CASTDAGGEKPQHF
TRBJ2-7	NA	TRBV19	TRBD1	TGTGCCACCTCCCTGGGGACAGGGGGTTTCTACGAGCAGTACTTC	CATSLGTGGFYEQYF
TRBJ2-6	NA	TRBV27	NA	TGTGCCAGCAGTTTAGTAGGGGGAGCTGGGGCCAACGTCCTGACTTTC	CASSLVGGAGANVLTF
TRBJ2-2	few	TRBV7-6	NA	TGTGCCAGCAGCTTGTCCAGGGGCGGGGAGCTGTTTTTT	CASSLSRGGELFF
TRBJ2-1	NA	TRBV11-2	NA	TGTGCCAGCAGCTTAGTTAGACAGGATTACAATGAGCAGTTCTTC	CASSLVRQDYNEQFF
TRBJ1-4	NA	TRBV4-3	TRBD1	TGCGCCAGCAGCACCCACAGGGGAAACAACGAAAAACTGTTTTTT	CASSTHRGNNEKLFF
TRBJ2-2	once	TRBV4-3	NA	TGCGCCAGCAGCCAAGAATTACAGGGTGGCACCGGGGAGCTGTTTTTT	CASSQELQGGTGELFF
TRBJ1-4	NA	TRBV30	TRBD1	TGTGCGGGGACGGACAGGTTAGGGGAAAAACTGTTTTTT	CAGTDRLGEKLFF
TRBJ2-2	NA	TRBV27	TRBD2	TGTGCCAGCAGTTTATCCCATGGACTAGCGGAGGCTACCGGGGAGCTGTTTTTT	CASSLSHGLAEATGELFF
TRBJ2-3	NA	TRBV7-2	TRBD2	TGTGCCAGCAGCTTAGCCCGCGGGGGTGCGGGTACGCAGTATTTT	CASSLARGGAGTQYF
TRBJ2-5	NA	TRBV7-9	NA	TGTGCCAGCAGCTTACTTGGCAGCCAAGAGACCCAGTACTTC	CASSLLGSQETQYF
TRBJ1-2	NA	TRBV2	TRBD1	TGTGCCAGCAGTGGCGACAGGGGAGGCTACACCTTC	CASSGDRGGYTF
TRBJ2-5	NA	TRBV29-1	NA	TGCAGCGTAAGGGGGGGTGGAGAGACCCAGTACTTC	CSVRGGGETQYF
TRBJ2-1	NA	TRBV7-9	TRBD1	TGTGCCAGCAGTAGGGACAGGGGCAATGAGCAGTTCTTC	CASSRDRGNEQFF
TRBJ2-7	NA	TRBV15	TRBD2	TGTGCCACCAGCAGAGTAGCGGGGACCCAGGGCGAGCAGTACTTC	CATSRVAGTQGEQYF
TRBJ2-1	NA	TRBV2	NA	TGTGCCAGCAGTGAAGGGCAGGGGAGCTCCTACAATGAGCAGTTCTTC	CASSEGQGSSYNEQFF
TRBJ1-5	NA	TRBV1	NA	TGCACCAGCAGCCATCTAAAGCCTCGCGGTCAGACTAAGGTGGGCAATCAGCCCCAGCATTTT	CTSSHLKPRGQTKVGNQPQHF
TRBJ2-7	NA	TRBV7-9	NA	TGTGCCAGCAGCTTGGGGGGTGGGGACGAGCAGTACTTC	CASSLGGGDEQYF
TRBJ2-7	NA	TRBV2	TRBD2	TGTGCCAGCAGCGAGACGGGAGGCTCCCACTACGAGCAGTACTTC	CASSETGGSHYEQYF
TRBJ2-3	NA	TRBV6-4	NA	TGTGCCAGCAGTGACTCCGGGACTCCTACAGATACGCAGTATTTT	CASSDSGTPTDTQYF
TRBJ1-4	NA	TRBV6-1	NA	TGTGCCAGCAGTGAAGTGGCGGGGGGCGGAGAAAAACTGTTTTTT	CASSEVAGGGEKLFF
TRBJ2-1	NA	TRBV30	NA	TGTGCCTGGAGCCGGGGGTTGGGGGAGCAGTTCTTC	CAWSRGLGEQFF
TRBJ1-1	NA	TRBV30	NA	TGTGCCTGGAGTTACGGGACAACAGGTCCTGAAGCTTTCTTT	CAWSYGTTGPEAFF
TRBJ1-3	NA	TRBV9	TRBD1	TGTGCCAGCAGCCAGGGGGGACTGTCTGGAAACACCATATATTTT	CASSQGGLSGNTIYF
TRBJ1-2	NA	TRBV5-4	TRBD1	TGTGCCAGCAGCCGATCAGGGGGCTATGGCTACACCTTC	CASSRSGGYGYTF
TRBJ2-2	NA	TRBV2	TRBD2	TGTGCCAGCAGCGGACTAGCGGGGGTAGGCGGGGAGCTGTTTTTT	CASSGLAGVGGELFF
TRBJ2-1	NA	TRBV6-4	TRBD2	TGTGCCAGCAGTGACGGGGTTGATTCGGGGGGTCAGTTCTTC	CASSDGVDSGGQFF
TRBJ2-7	NA	TRBV14	NA	TGTGCCAGCAGCCAAGAGGGGGGTTACGAGCAGTACTTC	CASSQEGGYEQYF
TRBJ1-2	NA	TRBV19	TRBD1	TGTGCCAGTAGTATTGGCCACAGGGGAAACTATGGCTACACCTTC	CASSIGHRGNYGYTF
TRBJ1-1	NA	TRBV30	TRBD1	TGTGCCTGGAACAGGGGGCAAAACACTGAAGCTTTCTTT	CAWNRGQNTEAFF
TRBJ1-1	NA	TRBV9	TRBD1	TGTGCCAGCAGCGCGGGACAGGGGGGCACTGAAGCTTTCTTT	CASSAGQGGTEAFF
TRBJ2-6	NA	TRBV7-3	NA	TGTGCCAGCAGCCAGTCTGGGGCCAACGTCCTGACTTTC	CASSQSGANVLTF
TRBJ1-1	NA	TRBV7-3	NA	TGTGCCAGCAGCTTAACTCGGGACACTGAAGCTTTCTTT	CASSLTRDTEAFF